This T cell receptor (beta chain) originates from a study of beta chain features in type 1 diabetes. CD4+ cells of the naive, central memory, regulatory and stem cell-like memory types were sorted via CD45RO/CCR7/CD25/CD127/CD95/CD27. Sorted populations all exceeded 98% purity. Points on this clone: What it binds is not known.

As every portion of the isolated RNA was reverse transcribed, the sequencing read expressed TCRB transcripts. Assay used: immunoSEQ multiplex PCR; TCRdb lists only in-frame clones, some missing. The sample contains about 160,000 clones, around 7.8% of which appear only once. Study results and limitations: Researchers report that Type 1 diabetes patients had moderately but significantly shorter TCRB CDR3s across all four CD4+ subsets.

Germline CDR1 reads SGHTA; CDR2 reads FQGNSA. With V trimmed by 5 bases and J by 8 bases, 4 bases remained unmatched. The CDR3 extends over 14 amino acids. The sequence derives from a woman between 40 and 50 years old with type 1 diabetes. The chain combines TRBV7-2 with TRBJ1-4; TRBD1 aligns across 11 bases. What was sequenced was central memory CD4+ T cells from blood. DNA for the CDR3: TGTGCCAGCAGCACGGACAGGGGGCAGGAAAAACTGTTTTTT. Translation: CASSTDRGQEKLFF.